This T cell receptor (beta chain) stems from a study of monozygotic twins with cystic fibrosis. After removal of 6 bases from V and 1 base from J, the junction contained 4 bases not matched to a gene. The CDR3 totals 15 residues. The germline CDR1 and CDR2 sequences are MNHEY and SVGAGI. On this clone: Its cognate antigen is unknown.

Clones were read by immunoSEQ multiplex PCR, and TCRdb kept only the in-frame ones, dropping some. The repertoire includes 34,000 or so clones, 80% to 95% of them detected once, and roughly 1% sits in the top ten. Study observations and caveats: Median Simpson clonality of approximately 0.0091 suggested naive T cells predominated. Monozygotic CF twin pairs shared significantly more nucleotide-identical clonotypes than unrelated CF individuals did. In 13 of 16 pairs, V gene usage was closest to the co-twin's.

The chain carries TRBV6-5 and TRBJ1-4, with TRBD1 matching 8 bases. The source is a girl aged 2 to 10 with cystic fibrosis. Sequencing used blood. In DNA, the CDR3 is TGTGCCAGCAGGCCAGGACAGGGAACTAATGAAAAACTGTTTTTT. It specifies CASRPGQGTNEKLFF.